One and the same sample provided the 25 T cell receptor beta chains below, sequenced in a study of early T cells in non-severe SARS-CoV-2 infection listed by TCRdb under 2021. The library came from 5' RACE. The run used a NextSeq 500. The public reads were reprocessed in TCRdb via fastp at Q25 and MiXCR, keeping in-frame beta chains. CDR3 protein sequences are deduplicated, and each keeps its most common genes and DNA. Recorded for this sample are approximately 71,000 distinct CDR3 sequences; approximately 10% of them occurred a single time. The ten largest clones capture roughly 6% of the sample. The specimen was whole blood. The receptors stem from an adult who was a healthcare worker with PCR-confirmed SARS-CoV-2 infection or an uninfected control (not recorded which).

The chain employs TRBV28 and TRBJ2-2, with D hard to call. The CDR3 loop spans 12 amino acids. CDR1 is MDHEN and CDR2 is SYDVKM in the germline V gene. V lost 1 base and J lost 6, with 3 bases in between. CDR3 sequence reads: CASSLSAGELFF. The DNA for the CDR3 is TGTGCCAGCAGTTTATCTGCCGGGGAGCTGTTTTTT.

This chain links TRBV2 with TRBJ2-1, with a weak D call TRBD2 (6 bases). The germline V and J ends were trimmed by 3 bases and 8 bases, with 8 bases remaining between them. CDR3 length: 12 residues. Looked up from germline, CDR1 is SNHLY and CDR2 is FYNNEI. CDR3 coding DNA: TGTGCCAGCAGTGAGGGCGGGGATGAGCAGTTCTTC. It is translated as CASSEGGDEQFF.

The chain uses TRBV12-3 or TRBV12-4 and TRBJ1-1; D may be TRBD1 (6 bases). The CDR3 runs to 14 residues. V lost 7 bases and J lost 11, with 23 bases in between. DNA for the CDR3: TGTGCCAGCAACCCGACAGGTGGAGCAGAGAGGGCTTTCTTT. Protein product: CASNPTGGAERAFF.

In this sample, this clonotype turned up many times. This rearrangement joins TRBV10-1 to TRBJ2-7; 13 nucleotides line up with TRBD2. Trimming removed 1 base from V and 6 bases from J; junction bases left unmatched: 6. The CDR3 runs 16 residues. Germline V gene lookup returns CDR1 WNHNN and CDR2 SYGVQD (reference sequence). CDR3 amino acids: CASSEYGTSGIREQYF. CDR3 nucleotide sequence: TGCGCCAGCAGTGAGTACGGGACTAGCGGGATCCGCGAGCAGTACTTC.

This clonotype was detected a few times. The chain employs TRBV28 and TRBJ2-1; D is undetermined. The germline CDR1 and CDR2 sequences are MDHEN and SYDVKM. Trimming left V 3 bases short and J 4 bases short, with 7 bases between. The CDR3 consists of 13 residues. The CDR3 reads CASSLSRYNEQFF. The CDR3 DNA reads as TGTGCCAGCAGTTTGAGCAGATACAATGAGCAGTTCTTC.

This clonotype was observed a handful of times. The chain couples TRBV7-3 to TRBJ2-2, with D perhaps matching TRBD1 (5 bases). The CDR3 contains 14 residues. Germline loops: CDR1 SGHTA, CDR2 FQGTGA. V was clipped by 5 bases and J by 6 bases, with 13 bases between them. This chain's CDR3 is CASSTQPGPGELFF. The CDR3 nucleotides are TGTGCCAGCAGCACCCAGCCAGGGCCCGGGGAGCTGTTTTTT.

This clonotype turned up a few times. The J gene is TRBJ2-3, the V gene TRBV2; D perhaps matches TRBD1 (6 bases). The CDR3 extends over 15 amino acids. V gave up 2 bases and J gave up 3 bases, with 12 bases separating them. Per germline, CDR1 SNHLY and CDR2 FYNNEI. The chain's CDR3 is CASSETGFSTDTQYF. In nucleotides, the CDR3 is TGTGCCAGCAGTGAAACAGGGTTCAGTACAGATACGCAGTATTTT. Full variable domain (missing parts from reference TRBV2 and TRBJ2-3): EPEVTQTPSHQVTQMGQEVILRCVPISNHLYFYWYRQILGQKVEFLVSFYNNEISEKSEIFDDQFSVERPDGSNFTLKIRSTKLEDSAMYFCASSETGFSTDTQYFGPGTRLTVL.

Ten or more counts support this clonotype. A much more abundant neighbour one base away suggests this may be a read error. This CDR3 is CASSDTNTGELFF. The DNA of the CDR3 is TGTGCCAGCAGTGACACGAACACCGGGGAGCTGTTTTTT. The V and J genes are TRBV6-4 and TRBJ2-2; no clear D gene. V lost 2 bases and J 0 bases, leaving 1 base between the germline ends. This CDR3 contains 13 residues. Germline CDR1 reads MRHNA; CDR2 reads SNTAGT.

This clonotype appeared a few times. This rearrangement joins TRBV7-2 to TRBJ1-1, with D unclear. V lost 0 bases and J lost 7, with 9 bases in between. CDR1 and CDR2 (germline): SGHTA, FQGNSA. This CDR3 comprises 13 residues. The CDR3 here is CASSLARYGEAFF. The CDR3 DNA sequence: TGTGCCAGCAGCTTAGCGCGGTACGGTGAAGCTTTCTTT.

This clonotype was seen at least ten times. This chain links TRBV10-3 with TRBJ2-7; TRBD1 matches at 8 bases. The J segment lost 3 bases and the V segment lost 3 bases, leaving 4 bases of the junction unmatched. CDR3 length equals 14 residues. The germline V gene has CDR1 ENHRY and CDR2 SYGVKD. CDR3 bases: TGTGCCATCAGTGACCAGGGGGCGTTCTACGAGCAGTACTTC. Amino acids: CAISDQGAFYEQYF.

The genes are TRBV29-1 and TRBJ2-1; possibly TRBD1 or TRBD2 for D (5 bases each). From germline, CDR1 is SQVTM and CDR2 ANQGSEA. V dropped 7 bases and J dropped 10 bases, with 11 bases sitting between them. This CDR3 contains 10 residues. The CDR3 region is CSALGDEQFF. CDR3 DNA sequence: TGCAGCGCCCTTGGGGACGAGCAGTTCTTC.

CDR3: CSARGVLDRLYEQYF. The CDR3 DNA follows: TGCAGTGCTAGAGGGGTACTAGATCGTCTTTACGAGCAGTACTTC. The chain recombines TRBV20-1 with TRBJ2-7; maybe TRBD2 (5 bases). Germline assignment: CDR1 DFQATT and CDR2 SNEGSKA (reference sequence). V shed 1 base and J shed 4 bases, with 17 bases lying between them. The CDR3 runs 15 residues.

This clonotype was counted at least ten times. V is TRBV6-5 and J is TRBJ1-6, with D unclear. The germline V gene encodes CDR1 MNHEY and CDR2 SVGAGI. V dropped 4 bases and J dropped 5 bases, with 9 bases sitting between them. The CDR3 sequence is 14 residues long. CDR3 sequence reads: CASSWRTDNSPLHF. The CDR3 DNA is TGTGCCAGCAGTTGGAGGACGGATAATTCACCCCTCCACTTT.

The CDR3 DNA reads as TGTGCCAGCAGGCTAGGCAATGAGCAGTTCTTC. It specifies CASRLGNEQFF. The rearrangement joins TRBV12-3 or TRBV12-4 to TRBJ2-1; D gene unclear. Trimming shortened V by 6 bases and J by 6 bases, and 6 bases separated the two germline ends. CDR3 length: 11 residues.

This clonotype was seen a handful of times. This chain links TRBV28 with TRBJ2-7, with TRBD1 matching over 7 bases. Germline CDR1 MDHEN, CDR2 SYDVKM. V lost 4 bases and J lost 2; bases outside the gene matches: 2. CDR3 length equals 13 residues. The CDR3 spells CASSYRGPYEQYF. The CDR3 region has the DNA TGTGCCAGCAGTTACAGGGGACCCTACGAGCAGTACTTC.

V and J are TRBV12-3 or TRBV12-4 and TRBJ2-3; tentative D call: TRBD2 (6 bases). The CDR3 is 16 residues long. V was cut by 4 bases and J by 8 bases, with 22 bases left in between. The CDR3 sequence is CASSSPPTRLEGTQYF. DNA of the CDR3: TGTGCCAGCAGTTCCCCCCCGACTAGATTGGAGGGTACGCAGTATTTT.

This chain links TRBV20-1 with TRBJ2-1, with D uncertain. This CDR3 comprises 12 residues. Germline CDR1 reads DFQATT; CDR2 reads SNEGSKA (reference sequence). Trimming left V 2 bases short and J 4 bases short, with 6 bases between. The DNA of the CDR3 is TGCAGTGCTAGATCGGCTTACAATGAGCAGTTCTTC. Translation gives CSARSAYNEQFF.

The chain employs TRBV28 and TRBJ1-5; 7 nucleotides line up with TRBD1. Germline loops: CDR1 MDHEN, CDR2 SYDVKM. V lost 5 bases and J lost 7; bases outside the gene matches: 5. The CDR3 spans 13 residues. The DNA of the CDR3 is TGTGCCAGCAGTCAGACAGGGTGGCAGCCCCAGCATTTT. This gives the protein CASSQTGWQPQHF.

This clonotype was counted at least ten times. The chain carries TRBV12-3 or TRBV12-4 and TRBJ2-1; 13 bases agree with TRBD2. The CDR3 loop spans 14 amino acids. With V trimmed by 7 bases and J by 6 bases, 3 bases remained unmatched. CDR3 DNA: TGTGCCAGCACCCGGACTAGCGGGAGCAATGAGCAGTTCTTC. The encoded protein is CASTRTSGSNEQFF.

The chain is built from TRBV6-6 and TRBJ2-3; D is uncertain. CDR3 size: 14 residues. The germline V gene encodes CDR1 MNHNY and CDR2 SVGAGI (reference sequence). The V end was cut by 6 bases, the J end by 2 bases, with 12 bases between. The CDR3 region has the DNA TGTGCCAGCAGGGCACAGTTAAACACAGATACGCAGTATTTT. Translation gives CASRAQLNTDTQYF.

This clonotype was detected ten times or more. The chain joins TRBV6-6 to TRBJ2-3; weak D call: TRBD2 (6 bases). CDR1 and CDR2 (germline): MNHNY, SVGAGI (reference sequence). There are 15 residues in the CDR3. The ends were cut back, 3 bases at V and 2 bases at J, with 12 bases in the middle. CDR3: CASSYGRTITDTQYF. CDR3 sequence (DNA): TGTGCCAGCAGTTATGGGCGGACTATCACAGATACGCAGTATTTT.

The sample holds many counts of this clonotype. The genes are TRBV12-5 and TRBJ2-3; D gene uncertain. The germline V gene has CDR1 LGHNT and CDR2 FRNRAP. With 3 bases removed from V and 2 bases from J, the gap between germline ends came to 3 bases. The CDR3 totals 12 residues. The chain's CDR3 is CASGFATDTQYF. In nucleotides, the CDR3 is TGTGCTAGTGGTTTTGCCACAGATACGCAGTATTTT.

Only a few counts were recorded for this clonotype. V usage is TRBV19 and J usage is TRBJ2-2, with TRBD1 matching 7 bases. The junction had 7 bases not matched to a gene; V was cut back by 3 bases and J by 0 bases. Per germline, CDR1 LNHDA and CDR2 SQIVND (reference sequence). This CDR3 region has 17 residues. In DNA, the CDR3 is TGTGCCAGTAGTATTCCCCGGGACAGCGCGAACACCGGGGAGCTGTTTTTT. Translating it yields CASSIPRDSANTGELFF.

The chain uses TRBV7-9 and TRBJ2-5; perhaps TRBD1 as D (6 bases). V was clipped by 5 bases and J by 2 bases, with 15 bases between them. The CDR3 length is 15 residues. Looked up from germline, CDR1 is SEHNR and CDR2 is FQNEAQ (reference sequence). CDR3: CASSGRAGTQETQYF. The CDR3, as DNA: TGTGCCAGCAGCGGGAGAGCCGGGACACAAGAGACCCAGTACTTC.

This clonotype was observed a handful of times. This chain links TRBV11-3 with TRBJ2-3, with D possibly TRBD2 on 5 matching bases. Trimming shortened V by 1 base and J by 2 bases, and 7 bases separated the two germline ends. CDR3 length equals 14 residues. Germline CDR1 is SGHNT and CDR2 is YENEEA. CDR3 in DNA: TGTGCCAGCAGCTTAGGGACTCCCACAGATACGCAGTATTTT. It encodes CASSLGTPTDTQYF. The variable domain in full, completed from reference TRBV11-3 and TRBJ2-3, reads EAGVVQSPRYKIIEKKQPVAFWCNPISGHNTLYWYLQNLGQGPELLIRYENEEAVDDSQLPKDRFSAERLKGVDSTLKIQPAELGDSAVYLCASSLGTPTDTQYFGPGTRLTVL.